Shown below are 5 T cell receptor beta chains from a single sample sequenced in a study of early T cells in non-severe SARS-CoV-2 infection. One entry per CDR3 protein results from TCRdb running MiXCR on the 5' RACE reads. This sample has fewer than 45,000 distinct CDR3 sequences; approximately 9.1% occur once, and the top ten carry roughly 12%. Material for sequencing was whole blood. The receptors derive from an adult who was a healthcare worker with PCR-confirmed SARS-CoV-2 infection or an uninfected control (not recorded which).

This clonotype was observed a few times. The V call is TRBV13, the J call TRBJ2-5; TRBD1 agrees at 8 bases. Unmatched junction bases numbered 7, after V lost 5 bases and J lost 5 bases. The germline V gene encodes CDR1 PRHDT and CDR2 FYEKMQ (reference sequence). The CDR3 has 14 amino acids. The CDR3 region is CASSRTGMVETQYF. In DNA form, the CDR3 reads TGTGCCAGCAGCAGGACAGGGATGGTGGAGACCCAGTACTTC.

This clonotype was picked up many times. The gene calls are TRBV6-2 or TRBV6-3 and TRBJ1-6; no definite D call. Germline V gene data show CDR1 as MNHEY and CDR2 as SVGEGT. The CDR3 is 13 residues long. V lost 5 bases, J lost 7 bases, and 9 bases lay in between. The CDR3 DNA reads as TGTGCCAGCAGTGGGGTCTGGAATTCACCCCTCCACTTT. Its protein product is CASSGVWNSPLHF.

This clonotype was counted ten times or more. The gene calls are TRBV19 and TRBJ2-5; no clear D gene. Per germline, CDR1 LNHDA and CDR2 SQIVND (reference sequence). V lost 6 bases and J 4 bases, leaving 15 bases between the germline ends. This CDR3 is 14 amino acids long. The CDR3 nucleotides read TGTGCCAGTAGCCCTTACATAAACAGAGAGACCCAGTACTTC. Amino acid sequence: CASSPYINRETQYF.

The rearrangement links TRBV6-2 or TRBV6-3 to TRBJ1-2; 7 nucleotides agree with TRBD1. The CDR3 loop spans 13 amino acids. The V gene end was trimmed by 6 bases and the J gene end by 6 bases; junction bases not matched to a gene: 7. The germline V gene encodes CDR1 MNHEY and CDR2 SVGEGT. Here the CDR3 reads CASRNRGRNGYTF. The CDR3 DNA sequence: TGTGCCAGCAGAAACAGGGGCAGGAATGGCTACACCTTC.

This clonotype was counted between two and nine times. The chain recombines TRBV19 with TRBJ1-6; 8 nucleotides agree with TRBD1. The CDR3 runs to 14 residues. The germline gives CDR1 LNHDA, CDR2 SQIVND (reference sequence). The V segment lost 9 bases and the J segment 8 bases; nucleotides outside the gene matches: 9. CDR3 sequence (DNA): TGTGCCAGCACTGACAGGGGAGTTGATTCACCCCTCCACTTT. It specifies CASTDRGVDSPLHF. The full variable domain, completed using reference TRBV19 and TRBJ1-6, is DGGITQSPKYLFRKEGQNVTLSCEQNLNHDAMYWYRQDPGQGLRLIYYSQIVNDFQKGDIAEGYSVSREKKESFPLTVTSAQKNPTAFYLCASTDRGVDSPLHFGNGTRLTVT.